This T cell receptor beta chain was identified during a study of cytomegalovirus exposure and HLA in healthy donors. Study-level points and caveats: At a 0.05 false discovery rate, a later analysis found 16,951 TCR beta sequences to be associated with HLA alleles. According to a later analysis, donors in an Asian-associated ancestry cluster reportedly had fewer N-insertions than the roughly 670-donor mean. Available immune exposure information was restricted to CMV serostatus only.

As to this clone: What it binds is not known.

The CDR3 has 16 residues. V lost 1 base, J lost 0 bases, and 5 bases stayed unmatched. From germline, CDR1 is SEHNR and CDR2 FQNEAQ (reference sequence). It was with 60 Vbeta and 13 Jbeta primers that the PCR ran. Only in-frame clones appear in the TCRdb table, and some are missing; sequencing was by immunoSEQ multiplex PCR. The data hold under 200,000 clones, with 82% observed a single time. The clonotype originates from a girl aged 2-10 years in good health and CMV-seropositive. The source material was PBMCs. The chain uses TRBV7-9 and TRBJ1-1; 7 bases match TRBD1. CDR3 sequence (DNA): TGTGCCAGCAGCTTAGGGACAGGCTTCATGAACACTGAAGCTTTCTTT. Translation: CASSLGTGFMNTEAFF. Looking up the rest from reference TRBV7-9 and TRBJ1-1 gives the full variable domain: DTGVSQNPRHKITKRGQNVTFRCDPISEHNRLYWYRQTLGQGPEFLTYFQNEAQLEKSRLLSDRFSAERPKGSFSTLEIQRTEQGDSAMYLCASSLGTGFMNTEAFFGQGTRLTVV.